A selection of T cell receptor beta chains follows, all from one sample in a study of blood T cells in healthy people across ages. TCRdb reprocessed the 5' RACE reads with MiXCR, giving one entry per CDR3 protein. The sample lists around 1,900,000 distinct CDR3 sequences; about 39% were seen once. Input material: blood. The source of these receptors is a human donor in good health. Each CDR3 is given with its conserved first and last residue. A D gene is named only where the DNA matches it firmly. Clone size, where shown, is once, few, many, or a class for clones that have expanded.

D | length | size | J | V | DNA | CDR3
NA | 15 | NA | TRBJ1-2 | TRBV7-2 | TGTGCCAGCAGCTTAGGCGCGGGGGCGGACTATGGCTACACCTTC | CASSLGAGADYGYTF
NA | 16 | NA | TRBJ2-5 | TRBV11-3 | TGTGCCAGCAGCTTATGGAGGCCCACCGACGAAGAGACCCAGTACTTC | CASSLWRPTDEETQYF
TRBD1 | 15 | few | TRBJ1-2 | TRBV28 | TGTGCCAGCAGGCGGGACAGGGGGTCGTACTATGGCTACACCTTC | CASRRDRGSYYGYTF
TRBD2 | 15 | NA | TRBJ2-4 | TRBV4-1 | TGCGCCAGCAGCTCACTAGCGGGGGGGCGGGACATTCAGTACTTC | CASSSLAGGRDIQYF
TRBD2 | 16 | few | TRBJ2-1 | TRBV24-1 | TGTGCCACCAGTGATCCCGGACTAGCGGGGAACAATGAGCAGTTCTTC | CATSDPGLAGNNEQFF
NA | 14 | NA | TRBJ1-6 | TRBV29-1 | TGCAGCGTGCGACCGGGGGGTATGGGGTCACCCCTCCACTTT | CSVRPGGMGSPLHF
NA | 14 | NA | TRBJ2-3 | TRBV20-1 | TGCAGTGCTCCCTATGTCGCCGGAACTGATACGCAGTATTTT | CSAPYVAGTDTQYF
NA | 14 | NA | TRBJ1-4 | TRBV20-1 | TGCAGTGCTAAGAGACCGACCCGGAATGAAAAACTGTTTTTT | CSAKRPTRNEKLFF
NA | 13 | NA | TRBJ2-5 | TRBV28 | TGTGCCAGCAGTACACCCGACACGGTACGAGCGTACTTC | CASSTPDTVRAYF
NA | 13 | NA | TRBJ1-4 | TRBV29-1 | TGCAGCGTTGAAGGGGAAACTAATGAAAAACGGTTTTTT | CSVEGETNEKRFF
NA | 13 | NA | TRBJ2-7 | TRBV21-1 | TGTGCCAGCAAAGCCCTCACAGGGGGCGAGCAGTACTTC | CASKALTGGEQYF
NA | 12 | few | TRBJ1-2 | TRBV29-1 | TGCAGCGTTGAAGTGGAAGTAGGGCTCTACACCTTC | CSVEVEVGLYTF
NA | 12 | few | TRBJ2-1 | TRBV27 | TGTGCCAGCAGTTTAACACACAATGAGCAGTTCTTC | CASSLTHNEQFF
NA | 16 | NA | TRBJ1-1 | TRBV6-5 | TGTGCCAGCAGTCGGCGTCGGTCTTACATGAACACTGAAGCTTTCTTT | CASSRRRSYMNTEAFF
TRBD1 | 17 | few | TRBJ1-1 | TRBV15 | TGTGCCACCAGCAGAGACCGGACAGGGGGCATGAACACTGAAGCTTTCTTT | CATSRDRTGGMNTEAFF
NA | 14 | few | TRBJ1-1 | TRBV20-1 | TGCAGTGCACGGCGCGGCCCCGGGGACACTGAAGCTTTCTTT | CSARRGPGDTEAFF
NA | 11 | few | TRBJ2-7 | TRBV20-1 | TGCAGTGCTAGAGGGGGGAACGAGCAGTACTTC | CSARGGNEQYF
NA | 16 | NA | TRBJ1-2 | TRBV5-1 | TGCGCCAGCAGCCCGGGGACTCTAAGGTTCGGCCATGGCTACACCTTC | CASSPGTLRFGHGYTF
TRBD2 | 17 | NA | TRBJ2-5 | TRBV7-2 | TGTGCCAGCAGCCACTATCCGGGACTAGCGGTCGGAGAGACCCAGTACTTC | CASSHYPGLAVGETQYF
NA | 17 | NA | TRBJ2-1 | TRBV6-5 | TGTGCCGGCAGTTACTCTCTATCGGGCACCTTTATCAATGAGCAGTTCTTC | CAGSYSLSGTFINEQFF
TRBD2 | 16 | NA | TRBJ2-2 | TRBV12-3/TRBV12-4 | TGTGCCAGCAGACGACGGGGGGAGAGAAGCACCGGGGAGCTGTTTTTT | CASRRRGERSTGELFF
NA | 15 | NA | TRBJ2-1 | TRBV12-3/TRBV12-4 | TGTGCCAGTACCGCCGGTGATCCCTCCTACGATGAGCAGTTCTTC | CASTAGDPSYDEQFF
TRBD1 | 16 | NA | TRBJ2-3 | TRBV4-2 | TGTGCCAGCAGCCACCCCGACAGGGAAGGAACAGATACGCAGTATTTT | CASSHPDREGTDTQYF
TRBD1 | 14 | NA | TRBJ2-7 | TRBV27 | TGTGCCGGCAGTTCCGGGACAGGTTCGGGGGTGCAGTACTTC | CAGSSGTGSGVQYF
TRBD2 | 18 | NA | TRBJ2-1 | TRBV20-1 | TGCAGTGCTATTTCGGGACTAGCGGGGGTGAGCTCCTACAATGAGCAGTTCTTC | CSAISGLAGVSSYNEQFF
NA | 14 | NA | TRBJ1-2 | TRBV12-3/TRBV12-4 | TGTGCCAGCAGCCACCATGAGACCCCCTATGGCTACACCTTC | CASSHHETPYGYTF
TRBD1 | 16 | NA | TRBJ1-2 | TRBV25-1 | TGTGCCAGCAGCGGAAGGGGGACAGTAAATAACTATGGCTACACCTTC | CASSGRGTVNNYGYTF
TRBD1 | 14 | few | TRBJ1-4 | TRBV20-1 | TGCAGTGCTACAAAATTAGGGACAGGGGAAAAACTGTTTTTT | CSATKLGTGEKLFF
NA | 14 | NA | TRBJ2-7 | TRBV18 | TGTACCAGCTCACCGGAACTAGACAACTACGAGCAGTACTTC | CTSSPELDNYEQYF
NA | 16 | NA | TRBJ1-4 | TRBV18 | TGTGCCAGCTCACCAGCGGGGGTCGTCTCTAATGAAAAACTGTTTTTT | CASSPAGVVSNEKLFF
NA | 18 | NA | TRBJ2-4 | TRBV9 | TGTGCCAGCAGCGTAGAAGGCGGGGGCCGTTCTACCACCTACAAGCAGTACTTC | CASSVEGGGRSTTYKQYF
NA | 16 | few | TRBJ2-1 | TRBV4-2 | TGTGCCAGCAGCCAAGATCAAGCGGGCGGCAACAATGAGCAGTTCTTC | CASSQDQAGGNNEQFF
NA | 18 | few | TRBJ2-6 | TRBV4-3 | TGCGCCAGCAGCCAAGATCCTCCAGGGGATAGTGGGGCCAACGTCCTGACTTTC | CASSQDPPGDSGANVLTF
NA | 16 | NA | TRBJ1-3 | TRBV18 | TGTGCCAGCTCATTCGGGCGCCAGGGTACGGGAAACACCATATATTTT | CASSFGRQGTGNTIYF
TRBD1 | 12 | NA | TRBJ1-1 | TRBV20-1 | TGCAGTGCCACCCAGGACAGGGATGAAGCTTTCTTT | CSATQDRDEAFF
TRBD2 | 15 | few | TRBJ2-7 | TRBV24-1 | TGTGCCACCAGCCACTCATACGGGGGGTACTACGAGCAGTACTTC | CATSHSYGGYYEQYF
NA | 10 | few | TRBJ2-1 | TRBV29-1 | TGCAGCGTGAGGGACGACATCGGATTCTTC | CSVRDDIGFF
TRBD2 | 16 | NA | TRBJ2-3 | TRBV20-1 | TGCAGTGCCATTACCCCGAGTAGCGGGGTTAAAGATACGCAGTATTTT | CSAITPSSGVKDTQYF
NA | 15 | many | TRBJ2-7 | TRBV5-1 | TGTGCCAGCAGCCCTTTGACGGGGAGCTCCTACGAGCAGTACTTC | CASSPLTGSSYEQYF
TRBD2 | 15 | NA | TRBJ2-5 | TRBV4-2 | TGTGCCAGCAGCCAAGGGGTAGCGGGGCCTGCGGAGCAGTACTTC | CASSQGVAGPAEQYF
NA | 14 | few | TRBJ2-3 | TRBV6-2/TRBV6-3 | TGTGCCAGCAGTTCCTCATTTGAGTCAGATACGCAGTATTTT | CASSSSFESDTQYF
NA | 15 | many | TRBJ1-5 | TRBV6-1 | TGTGCCAGCAGTTCGGGGTTTTATAGCAATCAGCCCCAGCATTTT | CASSSGFYSNQPQHF